This T cell receptor beta chain was observed in a study of shared clonotypes between healthy human individuals. Study context: A couple of female and a few male donors aged 18 to 49 were enrolled.

Memory CD4+ cells were the fraction left after CD45RA+ naive selection. Sequenced by immunoSEQ multiplex PCR; TCRdb stores in-frame clones only, minus some. The repertoire holds roughly 640,000 clones, with roughly 70% as singletons. Whole-study findings and limits: All-four-donor shared clonotypes had higher generation probabilities than non-shared clonotypes did. On the whole, naive subsets had larger estimated richness than memory subsets had.

As regards this clone: Antigen unknown.

The CDR3 runs to 14 residues. V lost 8 bases and J lost 4; bases outside the gene matches: 10. The germline gives CDR1 MNHEY, CDR2 SVGAGI. This chain joins TRBV6-5 and TRBJ2-5; TRBD2 agrees at 7 bases. The sequenced sample was memory CD4+ T cells sorted from blood. This sample's subset: CD45RA-negative fraction. This sequence was found in a woman aged 25 to 39 in good health. The CDR3 protein is CASSQREGLETQYF. DNA for the CDR3: TGTGCCAGCTCCCAGAGGGAGGGACTAGAGACCCAGTACTTC.